Following are 5 T cell receptor beta chains from one sample sequenced in a study of metastatic and nonmetastatic thyroid tumors. Before thyroid surgery, none of the patients had received any treatment. TCRdb redid the clone calls on the PCR reads using MiXCR. The sample has about 92,000 clones, about 15% seen once. Sequenced input: blood. The source is a female donor with papillary thyroid cancer or a benign thyroid nodule (not recorded which). Some clones in this sample may be carry-over from other donors' samples.

In this sample, this clone turned up many times. The chain recombines TRBV28 with TRBJ2-5; D call uncertain. V lost 3 bases and J 1 base, leaving 6 bases between the germline ends. The CDR3 runs 13 residues. Per the germline V gene, CDR1 is MDHEN and CDR2 is SYDVKM. CDR3 residues: CASSLQIQETQYF. The CDR3 region has the DNA TGTGCCAGCAGTTTGCAGATCCAAGAGACCCAGTACTTC.

This clone was picked up a small number of times. Relative to the germline gene, one junction end is altered; a read error may explain this. The rearrangement links TRBV28 to TRBJ2-7, with D hard to call. The CDR3 totals 15 residues. Germline V CDR1 and CDR2: MDHEN, SYDVKM. This CDR3 reads CASMDLTAMGNDQYF. The CDR3 coding sequence is TGTGCCAGCATGGACCTGACCGCCATGGGAAACGATCAGTACTTC. Variable domain in full (rest from reference TRBV28 and TRBJ2-7): DVKVTQSSRYLVKRTGEKVFLECVQDMDHENMFWYRQDPGLGLRLIYFSYDVKMKEKGDIPEGYSVSREKKERFSLILESASTNQTSMYLCASMDLTAMGNDQYFGPGTRLTVT.

This clone appeared many times. The chain employs TRBV11-1 and TRBJ2-7, with D possibly matching TRBD1 (5 bases). The germline V and J ends were trimmed by 1 base and 3 bases, with 13 bases remaining between them. CDR1 and CDR2 from the germline V gene are SGHAT and FQDESV (reference sequence). The CDR3 runs 15 residues. The CDR3 is CASSLEDYDSYEQYF. CDR3 in DNA: TGTGCCAGCAGCTTAGAAGATTACGACAGCTACGAGCAGTACTTC.

In regard to this clone: This clone may be a read error of a much larger clone one base away. This specimen includes other DNA sequences encoding the same CDR3. The J gene is TRBJ2-1, the V gene TRBV3-1; the D gene could be TRBD1 or TRBD2 (5 bases each). The length of the CDR3 is 14 residues. CDR1 is LGHDT and CDR2 is YNNKEL in the germline V gene (reference sequence). The CDR3 spells CASSHDGGDSEQFF. As DNA, the CDR3 is TGTGCCAGCAGCCATGACGGAGGAGACAGCGAGCAGTTCTTT.

This clone has at least ten counts. V and J are TRBV20-1 and TRBJ2-1; 11 nucleotides align to TRBD2. The CDR3 runs to 15 residues. Germline V gene lookup returns CDR1 DFQATT and CDR2 SNEGSKA (reference sequence). With V trimmed by 0 bases and J by 8 bases, 6 bases remained unmatched. DNA for the CDR3: TGCAGTGCTAGAGATGTGGTAGCGGGGGGGCATGAGCAGTTCTTC. Translating it yields CSARDVVAGGHEQFF.